One sample yielded the 10 T cell receptor beta chains listed below, sequenced in a study of beta chain features in type 1 diabetes. The investigators reverse transcribed all of the isolated RNA, so they sequenced expressed TCRB transcripts. TCRdb keeps only in-frame clones here, not all; method: immunoSEQ multiplex PCR. This table holds under 450,000 clones, roughly 13% found once. Sequencing was done on a sample of naive CD4+ T cells from blood. These receptors all come from a young man in good health.

In this sample, this clone turned up once. The chain joins TRBV7-2 to TRBJ2-7; 7 positions match TRBD1. V lost 5 bases, J lost 0 bases, and 7 bases stayed unmatched. The V gene's germline CDR1 is SGHTA and CDR2 FQGNSA. CDR3 length: 15 residues. CDR3 in amino acids: CASSRRTGASYEQYV. CDR3 nucleotides: TGTGCCAGCAGCCGACGGACAGGCGCCTCCTACGAGCAGTACGTC.

This clone was observed a handful of times. The chain is built from TRBV5-1 and TRBJ2-3; D ambiguous. This CDR3 is built from 11 residues. V lost 6 bases and J lost 2, with 4 bases in between. Germline CDR1 SGHRS, CDR2 YFSETQ. In DNA form, the CDR3 reads TGCGCCAGCAAGACCACAGATACGCAGTATTTT. Translation: CASKTTDTQYF.

Concerning this clone: Within the sample, other DNA sequences also encode this same CDR3. V gene TRBV27 combines with J gene TRBJ2-1; D might be TRBD1 (5 bases). The CDR3 spans 15 residues. CDR1 and CDR2 (germline): MNHEY, SMNVEV (reference sequence). The V end lost 3 bases, the J end lost 0 bases, and 9 bases lay between the germline ends. CDR3 sequence: CASSLGQGSYNEQFF. The CDR3 nucleotides read TGTGCCAGCAGTTTGGGGCAGGGCTCCTACAATGAGCAGTTCTTC.

The rearrangement links TRBV30 to TRBJ1-5, with D possibly being TRBD1 (6 bases). Germline CDR1 and CDR2: GTSNPN and SVGIG (reference sequence). V was pared by 3 bases and J by 1 base, with 13 bases between. This CDR3 is 15 amino acids long. This CDR3 is CAWSDTGTSNQPQHF. The CDR3 nucleotides read TGTGCCTGGAGCGATACCGGGACAAGCAATCAGCCCCAGCATTTT.

The sample holds a few counts of this clone. This chain joins TRBV9 and TRBJ1-6, with no clear D. V lost 0 bases and J 7 bases, leaving 11 bases between the germline ends. This CDR3 has 15 residues. Per the germline V gene, CDR1 is SGDLS and CDR2 is YYNGEE. As DNA, the CDR3 is TGTGCCAGCAGCGTAGGAGGAGGAAAGAATTCACCCCTCCACTTT. Residues: CASSVGGGKNSPLHF.

This chain links TRBV7-2 with TRBJ2-1; 7 bases map to TRBD1. CDR1 is SGHTA and CDR2 is FQGNSA in the germline V gene. Trimming removed 5 bases from V and 7 bases from J; junction bases left unmatched: 11. CDR3 length: 15 residues. The CDR3 sequence: CASSPRQGTRNEQFF. The DNA for the CDR3 is TGTGCCAGCAGCCCCCGACAGGGAACTCGTAATGAGCAGTTCTTC.

This clone appeared a few times. This chain uses TRBV18 with TRBJ2-7; D tentatively fits TRBD1 or TRBD2 (5 bases each). Trimming stripped 2 bases from V and 5 bases from J, with 16 bases between. The CDR3 covers 15 residues. Germline-derived CDR1 and CDR2 are KGHSH and LQKENI. The CDR3 bases are TGTGCCAGCTCACCAGGGACGTCATCAAACGACGAGCAGTACTTC. Translating it yields CASSPGTSSNDEQYF. The full variable domain, in which reference TRBV18 and TRBJ2-7 provide the parts outside the CDR3, is NAGVMQNPRHLVRRRGQEARLRCSPMKGHSHVYWYRQLPEEGLKFMVYLQKENIIDESGMPKERFSAEFPKEGPSILRIQQVVRGDSAAYFCASSPGTSSNDEQYFGPGTRLTVT.

The V gene is TRBV4-1, the J gene TRBJ1-5; 12 bases align to TRBD1. The CDR3 has 16 residues. V lost 1 base, J lost 6 bases, and 4 bases stayed unmatched. Per germline, CDR1 MGHRA and CDR2 YSYEKL. The CDR3 DNA is TGCGCCAGCAGCCAAGCCGGGACAGGGGGCACTCAGCCCCAGCATTTT. It codes for CASSQAGTGGTQPQHF.

The chain uses TRBV30 and TRBJ2-5; 10 nucleotides align to TRBD2. CDR3 length: 15 residues. Germline-derived CDR1 and CDR2 are GTSNPN and SVGIG (reference sequence). Trimming at V came to 0 bases and at J to 5 bases, leaving 6 bases not matched to a gene. The CDR3 bases are TGTGCCTGGAGTGTCCGACTAGCGGGTGGGGAGACCCAGTACTTC. Residues: CAWSVRLAGGETQYF.

This clone was found a few times. This sequence joins TRBV19 and TRBJ2-2; D gene ambiguous. The V gene lost 10 bases and the J gene lost 0 bases, with 12 bases spanning the gap. This CDR3 spans 14 amino acids. CDR1 and CDR2 (germline): LNHDA, SQIVND (reference sequence). The CDR3 DNA follows: TGTGCCACGCTTGGACCGGCGAACACCGGGGAGCTGTTTTTT. Translated, it gives CATLGPANTGELFF.